What follows describes a single T cell receptor (beta chain). Its antigen is not identified. At one end the junction does not follow the germline gene, possibly because of a read error. The source of the sample is a study of early T cells in non-severe SARS-CoV-2 infection. Study conclusions and caveats: VDJdb matches were skewed toward anti-spike CD8 T cell responses.

TCRdb processed the 5' RACE reads anew with MiXCR; each CDR3 protein has one entry. The table lists just under 65,000 distinct CDR3 sequences, roughly 8.2% of them singletons, with over 10% in the top ten. This CDR3 is 14 amino acids long. Sequences were derived from whole blood, sampled at baseline. The chain uses TRBV12-3 or TRBV12-4 and TRBJ2-2; 8 bases are shared with TRBD1. This TCR came from an adult who was a healthcare worker with PCR-confirmed SARS-CoV-2 infection or an uninfected control (not recorded which). The CDR3 nucleotides are TGTGCCAGCAGCTTAGACAGGGGAACCGGGGAGCTGTTTTTT. This translates into CASSLDRGTGELFF.